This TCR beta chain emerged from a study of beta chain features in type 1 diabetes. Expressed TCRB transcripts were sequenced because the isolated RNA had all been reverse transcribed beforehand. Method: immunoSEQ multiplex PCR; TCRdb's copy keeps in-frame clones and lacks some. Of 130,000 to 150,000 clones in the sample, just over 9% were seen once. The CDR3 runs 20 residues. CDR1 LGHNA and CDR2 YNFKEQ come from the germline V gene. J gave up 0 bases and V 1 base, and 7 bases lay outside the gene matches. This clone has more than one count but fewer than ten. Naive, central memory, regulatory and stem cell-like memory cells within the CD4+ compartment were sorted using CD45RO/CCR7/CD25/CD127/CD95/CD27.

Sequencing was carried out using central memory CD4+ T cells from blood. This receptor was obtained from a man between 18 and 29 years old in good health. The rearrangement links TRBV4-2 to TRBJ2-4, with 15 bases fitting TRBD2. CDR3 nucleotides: TGTGCCAGCAGCCAAGGACGGACTAGCGGGGGGGAGGGAGCCAAAAACATTCAGTACTTC. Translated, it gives CASSQGRTSGGEGAKNIQYF.